The sequence of this T cell receptor (beta chain) was determined in a study of cytomegalovirus exposure and HLA in healthy donors. Study context: For the 300 to 400 genotyped donors, about 79% fell within the Caucasian-associated ancestry cluster.

Comments on this clone: Its target is not known.

Researchers ran the PCR with 60 Vbeta and 13 Jbeta primers. The method was immunoSEQ multiplex PCR; TCRdb's version includes in-frame clones alone and lacks a portion of them. Seen here are about 250,000 clones, roughly 70% observed once, and the top ten hold 2% to 2.5%. Study-level findings and limits: Presence/absence analyses rested on an assumption that sequencing depth was roughly uniform across donors. Within an earlier analysis, most TCR beta V segments proved productive either about 90% or about 30% of the time. HLA alleles showed associations with fewer than 20,000 TCR beta sequences in a later analysis, at a 0.05 false discovery rate.

The clonotype originates from a female donor in good health and CMV-seronegative. Sequenced material: PBMCs.

CDR3 amino acids: CASSPPGQQETQYF. CDR3 DNA sequence: TGTGCCAGCTCACCACCGGGACAGCAAGAGACCCAGTACTTC. V and J are TRBV18 and TRBJ2-5; 7 bases align to TRBD1. The CDR3 sequence is 14 residues long. Trimming cost V 0 bases and J 2 bases; bases outside gene matches: 0. Germline CDR1 reads KGHSH; CDR2 reads LQKENI.